A selection of T cell receptor beta chains follows, all from one sample in a study of T cells in Graves' hyperthyroidism and ophthalmopathy. TCRdb reprocessed the multiplex PCR reads with MiXCR, giving one entry per CDR3 protein. Of about 600,000 distinct CDR3 sequences in the sample, roughly 15% were seen once. Material: blood. These receptors were taken from a woman in her forties with Graves' ophthalmopathy. The CDR3 runs from the conserved cysteine through the conserved F or W.

>TRBV29-1|TRBJ1-1
CSGGDTEAFF
>TRBV5-1|TRBJ1-6
CASSSDREFAPLHF
>TRBV7-2|TRBJ1-2
CASSLQPDYGYTF
>TRBV20-1|TRBJ2-3
CSATGTPTEFTDTQYF
>TRBV20-1|TRBJ2-5
CSARFFVGLQETQYF
>TRBV12-3/TRBV12-4|TRBJ2-2
CASRPGGAGTGELFF
>TRBV20-1|TRBJ1-5
CSAIKVVNQPQHF
>TRBV5-1|TRBJ2-3
CASSLGRPTDTQYF
>TRBV28|TRBJ1-2
CASSPRRRLCTF
>TRBV5-6|TRBJ2-2
CASSLLSGQNTGELFF
>TRBV5-1|TRBJ2-7
CASSRKRAGEAYEQYF
>TRBV18|TRBJ2-3
CASSPFSLTDTQYF
>TRBV28|TRBJ2-7
CASSLTEGRSLYF
>TRBV30|TRBJ1-5
CAWSVRSGIQPQHF
>TRBV20-1|TRBJ2-1
CSAHGGKLHNEQFF
>TRBV7-2|TRBJ2-4
CASSLAETGGALNIQYF
>TRBV14|TRBJ2-5
CASSQDVITRETQYF
>TRBV20-1|TRBJ2-3
CSARDRLAVRTDTQYF
>TRBV5-5|TRBJ1-1
CASANPGGTEAFF
>TRBV10-3|TRBJ1-2
CAISESPEGDGGYTF
>TRBV12-3/TRBV12-4|TRBJ1-5
CASSWTGRSGPQHF
>TRBV19|TRBJ1-2
CASSMAANSGYGYTF
>TRBV18|TRBJ1-4
CASSPGQGDYEKLFF
>TRBV6-1|TRBJ2-6
CASSEGGGANVLTF
>TRBV15|TRBJ2-7
CATSGAGGSYEQYF
>TRBV28|TRBJ2-1
CASRLAGVDEQFF
>TRBV7-9|TRBJ2-2
CASSSRRGQGSNTGELFF
>TRBV7-6|TRBJ2-7
CASSPGGEEQYF
>TRBV11-2|TRBJ2-3
CASSPDRLAGNTQYF
>TRBV7-3|TRBJ1-1
CASSPGQKNTEAFF
>TRBV12-5|TRBJ1-1
CASGLDVVTEAFF
>TRBV7-3|TRBJ2-1
CASSLWQGDNEQFF
>TRBV12-3/TRBV12-4|TRBJ2-5
CASHPGSSWETQYF
>TRBV2|TRBJ1-3
CASSKTGVGNTIYF
>TRBV7-3|TRBJ2-3
CASSSQTADTQYF
>TRBV12-3/TRBV12-4|TRBJ2-3
CASRPSLAIDTQYF
>TRBV6-1|TRBJ1-4
CASRQGLANEKLFF
>TRBV5-4|TRBJ2-3
CASSLPSGTDTQYF
>TRBV2|TRBJ1-2
CASSEGARRGGYTF
>TRBV6-1|TRBJ2-3
CVSTLLPEGPDTQYF
>TRBV9|TRBJ2-3
CASSVAGGVSDTQYF
>TRBV2|TRBJ1-6
CASSHMSPLHF
>TRBV5-1|TRBJ2-2
CASSLRLITGELFF
>TRBV20-1|TRBJ2-2
CSAGHTGELFF
>TRBV29-1|TRBJ2-7
CSVSVAEVSEQYF
>TRBV20-1|TRBJ2-7
CSASPITGWKDEQYF
>TRBV20-1|TRBJ2-5
CSARGLAVPLYQETQYF
>TRBV11-2|TRBJ2-5
CASSLGWGRETQYF
>TRBV11-2|TRBJ2-5
CASSSGRLQGAQETQYF
>TRBV18|TRBJ1-4
CASSLNGAAEKLFF
>TRBV20-1|TRBJ2-7
CSARGFQYKETTYEQYF
>TRBV9|TRBJ2-5
CASSVWGEETQYF
>TRBV7-9|TRBJ1-3
CASSLQHSGNTIYF
>TRBV6-4|TRBJ2-7
CASIRDIGYEQYF